This T cell receptor beta chain was identified in a study of response to subunit inactivated influenza vaccine. The CDR3 spans 12 residues. Germline CDR1 ENHRY, CDR2 SYGVKD. V lost 6 bases to trimming and J lost 4 bases; unmatched junction nucleotides: 3. One entry per CDR3 protein results from TCRdb running MiXCR on the RT-PCR reads. The sample consists of just over 300,000 distinct CDR3 sequences, roughly 22% of them appearing once. The sample in question was PBMCs from blood, obtained roughly 20 months after vaccination. This receptor was identified in a man aged 50 to 69 who received an inactivated influenza vaccine. The rearrangement joins TRBV10-3 to TRBJ2-7; 7 nucleotides align to TRBD1. DNA for the CDR3: TGTGCCATCAGGGGACAGAAATACGAGCAGTACTTC. It encodes CAIRGQKYEQYF.